This TCR beta chain stems from a study of cytomegalovirus exposure and HLA in healthy donors. Findings and caveats of the study: TCR beta V- and J-gene trimming, according to a later analysis, was linked to a missense DCLRE1C variant. The authors listed around 150 TCR beta chains as cytomegalovirus-associated.

Researchers ran the PCR with 60 Vbeta and 13 Jbeta primers. Sequenced by immunoSEQ multiplex PCR; TCRdb stores in-frame clones only, minus some. This sample's clone table lists about 110,000 clones. A note on this clone: No antigen is known for it.

The CDR3 has 17 amino acids. Trimming took 0 bases from V and 7 from J; bases not matched to a gene: 7. Germline loops: CDR1 KGHSH, CDR2 LQKENI. The study sampled nominally healthy donors, though unrecorded immune exposures were likely. This receptor was obtained from a man aged 45-60 years in good health and CMV-seronegative. The chain is built from TRBV18 and TRBJ2-1, with 12 bases aligning to TRBD2. Sequencing used PBMCs. The CDR3 DNA reads as TGTGCCAGCTCACCACCGGTTTCTAGCGGGAGGGAAAATGAGCAGTTCTTC. Protein product: CASSPPVSSGRENEQFF.